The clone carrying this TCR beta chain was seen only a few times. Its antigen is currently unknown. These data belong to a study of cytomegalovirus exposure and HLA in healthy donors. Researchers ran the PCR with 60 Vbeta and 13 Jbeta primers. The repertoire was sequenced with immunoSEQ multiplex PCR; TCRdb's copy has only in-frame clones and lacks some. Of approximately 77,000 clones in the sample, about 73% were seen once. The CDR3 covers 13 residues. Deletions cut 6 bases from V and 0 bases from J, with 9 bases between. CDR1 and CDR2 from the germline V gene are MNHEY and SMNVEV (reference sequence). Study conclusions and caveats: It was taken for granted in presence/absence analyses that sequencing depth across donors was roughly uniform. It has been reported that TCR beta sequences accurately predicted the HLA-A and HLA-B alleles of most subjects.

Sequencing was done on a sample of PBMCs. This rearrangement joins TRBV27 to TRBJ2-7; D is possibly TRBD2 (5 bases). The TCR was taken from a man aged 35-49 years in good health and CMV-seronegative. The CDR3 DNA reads TGTGCCAGCAGGTCGACTAACTCCTACGAGCAGTACTTC. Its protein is CASRSTNSYEQYF.